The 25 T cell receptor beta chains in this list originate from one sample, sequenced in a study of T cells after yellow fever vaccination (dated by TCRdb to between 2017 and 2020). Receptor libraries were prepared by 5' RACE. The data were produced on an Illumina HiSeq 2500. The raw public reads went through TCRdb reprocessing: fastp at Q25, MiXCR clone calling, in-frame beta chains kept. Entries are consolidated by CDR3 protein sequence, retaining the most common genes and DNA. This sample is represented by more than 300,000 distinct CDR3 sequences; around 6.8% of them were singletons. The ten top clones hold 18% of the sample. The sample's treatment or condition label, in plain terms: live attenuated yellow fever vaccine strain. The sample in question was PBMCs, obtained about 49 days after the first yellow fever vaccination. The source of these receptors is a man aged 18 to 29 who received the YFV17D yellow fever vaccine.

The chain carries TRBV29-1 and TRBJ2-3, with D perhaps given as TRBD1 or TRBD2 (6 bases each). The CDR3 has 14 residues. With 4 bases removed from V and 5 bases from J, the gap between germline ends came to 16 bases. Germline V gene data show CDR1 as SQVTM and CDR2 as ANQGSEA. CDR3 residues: CSVAGARGVDTQYF. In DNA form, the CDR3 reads TGCAGCGTTGCGGGAGCGAGGGGGGTAGATACGCAGTATTTT.

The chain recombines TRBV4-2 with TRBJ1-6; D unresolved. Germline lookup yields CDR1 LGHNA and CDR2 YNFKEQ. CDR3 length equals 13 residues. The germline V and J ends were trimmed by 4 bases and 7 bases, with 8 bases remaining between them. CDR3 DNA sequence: TGTGCCAGCAGCCCCCAACAGAATTCACCCCTCCACTTT. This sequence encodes CASSPQQNSPLHF.

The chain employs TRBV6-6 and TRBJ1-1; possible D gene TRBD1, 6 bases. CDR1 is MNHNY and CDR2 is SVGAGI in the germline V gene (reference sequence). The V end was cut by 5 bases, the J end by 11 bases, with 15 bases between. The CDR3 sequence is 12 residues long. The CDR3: CASSPDRPSAFF. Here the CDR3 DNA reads TGTGCCAGCAGTCCTGACAGGCCCAGTGCTTTCTTT.

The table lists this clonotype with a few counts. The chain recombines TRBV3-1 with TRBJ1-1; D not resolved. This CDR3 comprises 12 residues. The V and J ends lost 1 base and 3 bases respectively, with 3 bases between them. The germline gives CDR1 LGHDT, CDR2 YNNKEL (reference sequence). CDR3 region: CASSQVHTEAFF. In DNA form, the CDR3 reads TGTGCCAGCAGCCAAGTTCACACTGAAGCTTTCTTT.

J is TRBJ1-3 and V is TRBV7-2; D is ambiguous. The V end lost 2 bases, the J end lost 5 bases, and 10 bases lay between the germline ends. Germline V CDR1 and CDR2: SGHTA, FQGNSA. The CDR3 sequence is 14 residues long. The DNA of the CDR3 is TGTGCCAGCAGCTTATCCGGGTTGAGAAACACCATATATTTT. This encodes CASSLSGLRNTIYF. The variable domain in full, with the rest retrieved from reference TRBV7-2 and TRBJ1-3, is GAGVSQSPSNKVTEKGKDVELRCDPISGHTALYWYRQSLGQGLEFLIYFQGNSAPDKSGLPSDRFSAERTGGSVSTLTIQRTQQEDSAVYLCASSLSGLRNTIYFGEGSWLTVV.

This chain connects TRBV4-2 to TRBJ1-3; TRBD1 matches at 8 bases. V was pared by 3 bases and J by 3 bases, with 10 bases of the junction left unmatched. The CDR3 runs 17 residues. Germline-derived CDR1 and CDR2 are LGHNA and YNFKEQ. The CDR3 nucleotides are TGTGCCAGCAGCCAGCAAGTCCAGGGGGCTGGTGGAAACACCATATATTTT. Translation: CASSQQVQGAGGNTIYF.

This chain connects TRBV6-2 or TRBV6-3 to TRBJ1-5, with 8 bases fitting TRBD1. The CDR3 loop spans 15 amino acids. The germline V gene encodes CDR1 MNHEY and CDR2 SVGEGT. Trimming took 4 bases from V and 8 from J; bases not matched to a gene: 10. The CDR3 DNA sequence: TGTGCCAGCAGTTGGACAGGGTTCCAGGGGGAGCCCCAGCATTTT. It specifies CASSWTGFQGEPQHF.

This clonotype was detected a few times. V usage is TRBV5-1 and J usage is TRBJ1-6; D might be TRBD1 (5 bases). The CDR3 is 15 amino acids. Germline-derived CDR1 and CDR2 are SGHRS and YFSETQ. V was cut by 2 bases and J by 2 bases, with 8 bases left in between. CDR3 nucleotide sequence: TGCGCCAGCAGCTTCAGGGAGACCTATAATTCACCCCTCCACTTT. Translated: CASSFRETYNSPLHF.

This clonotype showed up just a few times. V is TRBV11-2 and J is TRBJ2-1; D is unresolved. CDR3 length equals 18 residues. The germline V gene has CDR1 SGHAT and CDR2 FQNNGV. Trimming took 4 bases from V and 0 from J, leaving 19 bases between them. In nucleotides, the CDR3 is TGTGCCAGCAGCTCCATCCGGATCCCCCCAAGCTCCTACAATGAGCAGTTCTTC. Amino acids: CASSSIRIPPSSYNEQFF.

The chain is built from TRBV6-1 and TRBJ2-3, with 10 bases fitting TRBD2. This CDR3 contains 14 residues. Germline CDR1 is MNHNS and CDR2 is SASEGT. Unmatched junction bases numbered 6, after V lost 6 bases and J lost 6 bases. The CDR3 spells CASSRSGGGDTQYF. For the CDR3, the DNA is TGTGCCAGCAGCAGAAGCGGGGGGGGGGATACGCAGTATTTT.

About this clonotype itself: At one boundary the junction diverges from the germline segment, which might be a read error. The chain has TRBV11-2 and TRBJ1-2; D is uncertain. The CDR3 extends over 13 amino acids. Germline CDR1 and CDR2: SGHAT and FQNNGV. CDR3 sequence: CASSLDAVVPALF. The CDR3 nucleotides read TGTGCCAGCAGCTTAGATGCCGTGGTCCCGGCCCTCTTC. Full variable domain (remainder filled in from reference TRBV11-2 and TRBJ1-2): EAGVAQSPRYKIIEKRQSVAFWCNPISGHATLYWYQQILGQGPKLLIQFQNNGVVDDSQLPKDRFSAERLKGVDSTLKIQPAKLEDSAVYLCASSLDAVVPALFGSGTRLTVV.

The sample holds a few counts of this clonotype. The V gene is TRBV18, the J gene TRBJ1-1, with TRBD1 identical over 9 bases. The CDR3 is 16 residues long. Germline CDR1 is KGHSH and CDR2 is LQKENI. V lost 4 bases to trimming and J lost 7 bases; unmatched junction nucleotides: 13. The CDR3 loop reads CASSRDAGTGPYEAFF. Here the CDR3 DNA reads TGTGCCAGCTCACGGGATGCAGGGACAGGGCCCTATGAAGCTTTCTTT.

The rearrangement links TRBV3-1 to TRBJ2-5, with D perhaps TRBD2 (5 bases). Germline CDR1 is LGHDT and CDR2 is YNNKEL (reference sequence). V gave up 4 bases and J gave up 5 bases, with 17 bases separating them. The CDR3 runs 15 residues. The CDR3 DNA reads TGTGCCAGCAGCCCGATTAGAGCGGCCTCGGAGACCCAGTACTTC. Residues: CASSPIRAASETQYF.

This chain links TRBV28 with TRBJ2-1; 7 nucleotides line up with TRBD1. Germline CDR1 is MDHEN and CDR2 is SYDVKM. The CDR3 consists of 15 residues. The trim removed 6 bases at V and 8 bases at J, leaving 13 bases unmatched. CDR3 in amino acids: CASSDRDLLSDEQFF. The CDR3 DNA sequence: TGTGCCAGCAGCGACAGGGACCTACTGTCGGATGAGCAGTTCTTC.

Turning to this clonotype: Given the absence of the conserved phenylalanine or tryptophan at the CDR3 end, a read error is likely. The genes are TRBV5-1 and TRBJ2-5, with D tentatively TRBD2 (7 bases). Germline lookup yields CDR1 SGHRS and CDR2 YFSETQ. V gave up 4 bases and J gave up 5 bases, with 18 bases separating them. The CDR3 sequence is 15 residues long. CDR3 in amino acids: CASSEGGTFGETQYL. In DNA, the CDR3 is TGCGCCAGCAGCGAGGGGGGGACGTTCGGGGAGACCCAGTACTTA.

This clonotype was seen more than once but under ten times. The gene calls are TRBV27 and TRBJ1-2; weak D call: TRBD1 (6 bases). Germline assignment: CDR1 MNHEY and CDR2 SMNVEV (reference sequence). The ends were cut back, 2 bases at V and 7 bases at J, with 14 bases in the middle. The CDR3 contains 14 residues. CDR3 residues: CASSLRGGWFGYTF. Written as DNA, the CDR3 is TGTGCCAGCAGTTTAAGGGGGGGTTGGTTTGGCTACACCTTC.

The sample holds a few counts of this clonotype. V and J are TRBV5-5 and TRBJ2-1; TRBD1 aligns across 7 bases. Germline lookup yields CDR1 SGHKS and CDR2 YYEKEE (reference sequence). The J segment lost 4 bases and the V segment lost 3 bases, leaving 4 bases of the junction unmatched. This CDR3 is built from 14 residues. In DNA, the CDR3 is TGTGCCAGCAGCTCTGACAGGGTGTACAATGAGCAGTTCTTC. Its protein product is CASSSDRVYNEQFF.

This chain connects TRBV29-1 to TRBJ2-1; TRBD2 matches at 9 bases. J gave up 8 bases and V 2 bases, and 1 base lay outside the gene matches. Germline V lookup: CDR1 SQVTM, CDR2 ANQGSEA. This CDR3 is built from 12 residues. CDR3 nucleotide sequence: TGCAGCGTTGAAATAGCGGGGGATGAGCAGTTCTTC. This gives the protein CSVEIAGDEQFF.

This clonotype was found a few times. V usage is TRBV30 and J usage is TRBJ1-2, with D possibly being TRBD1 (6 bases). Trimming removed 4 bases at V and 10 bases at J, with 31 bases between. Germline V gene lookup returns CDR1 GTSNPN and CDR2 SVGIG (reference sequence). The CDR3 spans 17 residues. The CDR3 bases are TGTGCCTGGATAAGTTTCCCAGGACAGCGACTGTCCGGGGACTACACCTTC. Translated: CAWISFPGQRLSGDYTF.

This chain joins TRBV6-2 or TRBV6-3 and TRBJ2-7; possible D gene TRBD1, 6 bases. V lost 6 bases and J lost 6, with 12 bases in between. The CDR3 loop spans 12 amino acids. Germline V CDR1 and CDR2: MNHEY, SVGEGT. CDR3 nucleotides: TGTGCCAGCAGCCAGGGGTTAGGCGAGCAGTACTTC. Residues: CASSQGLGEQYF.

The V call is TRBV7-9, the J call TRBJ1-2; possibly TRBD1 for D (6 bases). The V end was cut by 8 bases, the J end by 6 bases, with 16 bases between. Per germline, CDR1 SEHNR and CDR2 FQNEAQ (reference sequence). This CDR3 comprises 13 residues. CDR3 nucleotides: TGTGCCAGCCCAAGCGGCGGGGGCGATGGCTACACCTTC. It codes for CASPSGGGDGYTF.

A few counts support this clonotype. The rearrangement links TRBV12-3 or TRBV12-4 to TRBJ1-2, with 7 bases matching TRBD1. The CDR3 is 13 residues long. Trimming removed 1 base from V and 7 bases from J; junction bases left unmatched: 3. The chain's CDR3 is CASSLEQGSGYTF. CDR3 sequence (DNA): TGTGCCAGCAGTTTAGAACAGGGGTCTGGCTACACCTTC.

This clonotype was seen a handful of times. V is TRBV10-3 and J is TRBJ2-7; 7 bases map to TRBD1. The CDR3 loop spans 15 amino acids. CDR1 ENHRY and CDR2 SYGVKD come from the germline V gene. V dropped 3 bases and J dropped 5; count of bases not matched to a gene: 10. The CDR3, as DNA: TGTGCCATCAGTGACCCCATGAGGGGGCCGAACGAGCAGTACGTC. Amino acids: CAISDPMRGPNEQYV.

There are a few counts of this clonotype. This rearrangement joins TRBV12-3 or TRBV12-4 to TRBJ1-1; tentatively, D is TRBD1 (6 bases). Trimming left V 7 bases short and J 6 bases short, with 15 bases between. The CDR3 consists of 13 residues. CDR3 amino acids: CASNLPGVPEAFF. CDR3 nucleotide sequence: TGTGCCAGCAACCTTCCAGGGGTTCCTGAAGCTTTCTTT.

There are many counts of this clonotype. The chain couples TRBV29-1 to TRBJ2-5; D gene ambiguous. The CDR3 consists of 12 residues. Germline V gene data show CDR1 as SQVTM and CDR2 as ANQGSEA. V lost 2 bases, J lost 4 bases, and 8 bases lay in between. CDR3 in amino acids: CSVEPGRETQYF. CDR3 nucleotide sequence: TGCAGCGTTGAACCCGGCAGAGAGACCCAGTACTTC.